This T cell receptor (beta chain) was recovered during a study of T-cell memory formation after mild COVID-19. Study conclusions and caveats: Clones contracting over day 15 to 85 were CD4/CD8 balanced, with later expanders leaning CD4+. Among contracting clones, CD4+ were mainly CM/EM and CD8+ enriched in EMRA. Among clones peaking at day 37 in the second wave, SARS-CoV-2 specificity remained unconfirmed.

A word on this clonotype: What it recognizes is unknown.

TCRdb passed the 5' RACE reads through MiXCR, listing each CDR3 protein once. The table includes some 100,000 distinct CDR3 sequences, over 8.5% detected once. Germline CDR1 and CDR2: SEHNR and FQNEAQ (reference sequence). The CDR3 sequence is 14 residues long. The V and J ends lost 5 bases and 6 bases, in that order; junction bases with no gene match: 10. The TCR was taken from a man between 18 and 29 years old who had mild COVID-19 (a few samples of this study predate the infection). Cell type and time point are not known. Sequenced material: PBMCs or a T cell subset sorted from them (not recorded which). The chain combines TRBV7-9 with TRBJ2-7; 7 bases line up with TRBD1. This CDR3 reads CASSPGTAPFEQYF. The CDR3 coding sequence is TGTGCCAGCAGCCCCGGGACAGCTCCCTTCGAGCAGTACTTC.